Each of the 9 T cell receptor beta chains below was sequenced from the same sample in a study of control samples from healthy donors and cancer patients. TCRdb's table, derived via immunoSEQ multiplex PCR, lists solely in-frame clones and lacks some. The data contain around 100,000 clones, 80% to 95% of them singletons. The sample comprised blood. These receptors were taken from a human donor in good health. The donor label of this sample is uncertain.

This chain links TRBV30 with TRBJ1-2, with TRBD1 matching 9 bases. The germline V gene has CDR1 GTSNPN and CDR2 SVGIG (reference sequence). After removal of 7 bases from V and 4 bases from J, the junction contained 4 bases not matched to a gene. The CDR3 contains 12 residues. CDR3 in amino acids: CASDRGFYGYTF. CDR3 DNA: TGTGCCTCGGACAGGGGTTTCTATGGCTACACCTTC.

This chain links TRBV7-2 with TRBJ2-2; D remains ambiguous. CDR1 is SGHTA and CDR2 is FQGNSA in the germline V gene. This CDR3 has 14 amino acids. V dropped 4 bases and J dropped 5 bases, with 11 bases sitting between them. The CDR3: CASSSSPVTGELFF. In nucleotides, the CDR3 is TGTGCCAGCAGCTCCTCGCCGGTTACCGGGGAGCTGTTTTTT. Full variable domain (missing parts from reference TRBV7-2 and TRBJ2-2): GAGVSQSPSNKVTEKGKDVELRCDPISGHTALYWYRQSLGQGLEFLIYFQGNSAPDKSGLPSDRFSAERTGGSVSTLTIQRTQQEDSAVYLCASSSSPVTGELFFGEGSRLTVL.

The count of this clone is one. The rearrangement joins TRBV7-2 to TRBJ1-3; D possibly corresponds to TRBD1 (5 bases). V shed 1 base and J shed 2 bases, with 9 bases lying between them. Germline V lookup: CDR1 SGHTA, CDR2 FQGNSA. This CDR3 has 15 residues. CDR3 loop: CASSLGGGAGNTIYF. CDR3 coding DNA: TGTGCCAGCAGCTTAGGGGGAGGGGCTGGAAACACCATATATTTT.

The gene calls are TRBV24-1 and TRBJ1-2; possible D gene TRBD1, 6 bases. The CDR3 spans 12 residues. CDR1 KGHDR and CDR2 SFDVKD come from the germline V gene. Trimming stripped 7 bases from V and 9 bases from J, with 14 bases between. CDR3 bases: TGTGCCACCAGGGACTCGGGACATCGCTACACCTTC. The encoded protein is CATRDSGHRYTF.

The genes are TRBV27 and TRBJ1-2, with 9 bases identical to TRBD1. V was clipped by 0 bases and J by 6 bases; unmatched bases: 5. CDR3 length equals 15 residues. The germline gives CDR1 MNHEY, CDR2 SMNVEV (reference sequence). CDR3 residues: CASSLSGDRVHGYTF. In DNA form, the CDR3 reads TGTGCCAGCAGTTTATCGGGGGACAGGGTTCATGGCTACACCTTC.

This sequence joins TRBV6-5 and TRBJ2-1; 8 bases fit TRBD1. CDR3 length: 15 amino acids. Trimming took 2 bases from V and 3 from J; bases not matched to a gene: 3. Germline V gene data show CDR1 as MNHEY and CDR2 as SVGAGI. The CDR3 sequence: CASSYPGQVYNEQFF. Here the CDR3 DNA reads TGTGCCAGCAGTTACCCGGGACAGGTCTACAATGAGCAGTTCTTC.

The V gene is TRBV2, the J gene TRBJ1-5; D is unclear. Trimming pared 2 bases from V and 6 bases from J, leaving 17 bases between. The CDR3 is 16 amino acids. Germline V CDR1 and CDR2: SNHLY, FYNNEI. The CDR3 here is CASSEHAGGTGQPQHF. The DNA for the CDR3 is TGTGCCAGCAGTGAACACGCTGGAGGAACGGGTCAGCCCCAGCATTTT.

CDR3 protein: CASNPSGGFSPFNEQFF. The CDR3 DNA is TGTGCCAGCAACCCTAGCGGGGGGTTCTCCCCGTTCAATGAGCAGTTCTTC. The chain recombines TRBV7-2 with TRBJ2-1, with 11 bases that match TRBD2. The CDR3 consists of 17 residues. Per the germline V gene, CDR1 is SGHTA and CDR2 is FQGNSA. Losses at the gene ends were 7 bases for V and 6 bases for J; bases not matched to a gene: 14. The full variable domain, completed using reference TRBV7-2 and TRBJ2-1, is GAGVSQSPSNKVTEKGKDVELRCDPISGHTALYWYRQSLGQGLEFLIYFQGNSAPDKSGLPSDRFSAERTGGSVSTLTIQRTQQEDSAVYLCASNPSGGFSPFNEQFFGPGTRLTVL.

DNA for the CDR3: TGTGCCAGCACCCAGGGCCAATCACCCCTCCACTTT. Translating gives CASTQGQSPLHF. The chain recombines TRBV3-1 (or the pseudogene TRBV3-2) with TRBJ1-6; perhaps TRBD1 as D (5 bases). V lost 7 bases and J lost 10, with 11 bases in between. Germline-derived CDR1 and CDR2 are LGHDT and YNNKEL (reference sequence). The CDR3 runs 12 residues.